The TCR beta chain described here comes from a study of control samples from healthy donors and cancer patients. The repertoire was sequenced with immunoSEQ multiplex PCR; TCRdb's copy has only in-frame clones and lacks some. There are 150,000 to 200,000 clones in the sample; around 88% occur only once, and 4% to 6% lies in the top ten. CDR3 length: 15 amino acids. Germline CDR1 and CDR2: MNHEY and SVGAGI. Deletions cut 5 bases from V and 2 bases from J, with 13 bases between. Source material: blood. J is TRBJ1-3 and V is TRBV6-5; D call uncertain. This sequence was found in a woman aged 25 to 39 in good health. In DNA, the CDR3 is TGTGCCAGCAGTATGGACGTTAGGGCTGGAAACACCATATATTTT. This encodes CASSMDVRAGNTIYF.